This TCR beta chain was sequenced in a study of blood T cell repertoires in COVID-19. On the study more broadly: Italy, Spain and the United States were the sources of the convalescent and acute COVID-19 samples. PBMCs, B-cell-depleted T cells, or T cells provided the cDNA or gDNA that made up the material.

CDR1 is SGHNT and CDR2 is YENEEA in the germline V gene. With V trimmed by 5 bases and J by 10 bases, 29 bases remained unmatched. This CDR3 is 20 amino acids long. Original processing notes: Amplification of reference gene primers provided the estimated nucleated cell counts. Produced via immunoSEQ multiplex PCR; TCRdb's table is partial and in-frame only. The DNA gave D and trimming, while V, J and clone size come from that table. Of some 120,000 clones listed, approximately 86% were seen once; the top ten hold around 16%. This chain joins TRBV11-3 and TRBJ1-1; 9 bases fit TRBD1. Sequencing was performed on peripheral blood. The sequence was collected from a woman aged 45-65 years who had recovered from COVID-19. CDR3 nucleotide sequence: TGTGCCAGCAGCCTGGGACAGGGAAGATTTTACGTTCATAACTCCAAACGAGCTTTCTTT. As protein: CASSLGQGRFYVHNSKRAFF.